This T cell receptor beta chain was documented in a study of blood T cell repertoires in COVID-19. Original data processing: It was from reference gene primer amplification that nucleated cell counts were estimated. Data came from immunoSEQ multiplex PCR; TCRdb stores just in-frame clones and leaves some out. The V and J calls and the clone size are those of that table, but D and trimming were determined from the DNA. Here the sample spans 350,000 to 400,000 clones, more than 75% being singletons. V dropped 0 bases and J dropped 6; count of bases not matched to a gene: 2. This CDR3 has 15 amino acids. Per germline, CDR1 KGHSH and CDR2 LQKENI.

Sequencing input: PBMCs or T cells enriched from blood (not recorded which). The rearrangement joins TRBV18 to TRBJ2-2; TRBD1 matches 9 bases. The TCR was taken from a woman aged 18-29 years who had recovered from COVID-19. CDR3 bases: TGTGCCAGCTCACCACCACGGACAGGGGCCGGGGAGCTGTTTTTT. Its translation is CASSPPRTGAGELFF. The whole variable domain, remainder taken from reference TRBV18 and TRBJ2-2, is NAGVMQNPRHLVRRRGQEARLRCSPMKGHSHVYWYRQLPEEGLKFMVYLQKENIIDESGMPKERFSAEFPKEGPSILRIQQVVRGDSAAYFCASSPPRTGAGELFFGEGSRLTVL.